These 28 T cell receptor beta chains were sequenced from one sample in a study of blood T cells in healthy people across ages. A second PCR, run for about 7 to 11 cycles, used a sample-barcoded 5' primer plus a J-beta primer mix. MiXCR, applied by TCRdb to the 5' RACE reads, yields one record per CDR3 protein. The data contain some 900,000 distinct CDR3 sequences, roughly 52% of them seen just once; the ten biggest clones take up around 15%. Source material: blood. These receptors all come from a man aged 25-45 years in good health.

This chain connects TRBV9 to TRBJ2-3; 9 bases align to TRBD2. Germline CDR1 reads SGDLS; CDR2 reads YYNGEE. Trimming cost V 0 bases and J 6 bases; bases outside gene matches: 8. The CDR3 has 16 residues. CDR3 nucleotide sequence: TGTGCCAGCAGCGTAGATGGTGCTAGCGGGGTTGATACGCAGTATTTT. Its protein is CASSVDGASGVDTQYF. Looking up the rest from reference TRBV9 and TRBJ2-3 gives the full variable domain: DSGVTQTPKHLITATGQRVTLRCSPRSGDLSVYWYQQSLDQGLQFLIQYYNGEERAKGNILERFSAQQFPDLHSELNLSSLELGDSALYFCASSVDGASGVDTQYFGPGTRLTVL.

This clonotype was observed a few times. The CDR3: CSARGWGEQFF. The DNA of the CDR3 is TGCAGTGCTAGAGGATGGGGCGAGCAGTTCTTC. This chain joins TRBV20-1 and TRBJ2-1; tentative D call: TRBD1 (5 bases). The V and J ends lost 1 base and 10 bases respectively, with 8 bases between them. The CDR3 loop spans 11 amino acids. Germline loops: CDR1 DFQATT, CDR2 SNEGSKA (reference sequence).

The chain is built from TRBV3-1 and TRBJ2-3, with D perhaps matching TRBD1 (6 bases). The CDR3 contains 13 residues. V shed 4 bases and J shed 5 bases, with 10 bases lying between them. In germline, CDR1 is LGHDT, CDR2 YNNKEL (reference sequence). In DNA form, the CDR3 reads TGTGCCAGCAGCCCTCCAGGGGTAGATACGCAGTATTTT. Amino acids: CASSPPGVDTQYF.

This chain uses TRBV29-1 with TRBJ2-7; 7 bases align to TRBD1. This CDR3 has 13 residues. The junction had 8 bases not matched to a gene; V was cut back by 7 bases and J by 2 bases. The germline V gene has CDR1 SQVTM and CDR2 ANQGSEA. The CDR3 reads CSALSTGPYEQYF. CDR3 nucleotide sequence: TGCAGCGCCTTATCGACAGGGCCCTACGAGCAGTACTTC.

This chain links TRBV27 with TRBJ2-1, with TRBD2 matching over 13 bases. Germline values: CDR1 MNHEY, CDR2 SMNVEV (reference sequence). This CDR3 comprises 22 residues. After removal of 1 base from V and 0 bases from J, the junction contained 15 bases not matched to a gene. In DNA form, the CDR3 reads TGTGCCAGCAGTTTATTTGCCTTAGTGGGACTAGCGGGGTCCTTCTCCTACAATGAGCAGTTCTTC. This sequence encodes CASSLFALVGLAGSFSYNEQFF.

The chain uses TRBV28 and TRBJ1-1, with D possibly being TRBD1 (6 bases). Trimming shortened V by 6 bases and J by 4 bases, and 15 bases separated the two germline ends. The CDR3 spans 14 residues. The germline CDR1 and CDR2 sequences are MDHEN and SYDVKM. For the CDR3, the DNA is TGTGCCAGCAGCCTTGGACAGTACGGCACTGAAGCTTTCTTT. The encoded protein is CASSLGQYGTEAFF. Full variable domain (rest looked up from reference TRBV28 and TRBJ1-1): DVKVTQSSRYLVKRTGEKVFLECVQDMDHENMFWYRQDPGLGLRLIYFSYDVKMKEKGDIPEGYSVSREKKERFSLILESASTNQTSMYLCASSLGQYGTEAFFGQGTRLTVV.

The V and J genes are TRBV28 and TRBJ1-2; no clear D gene. The CDR3 covers 13 residues. Trimming pared 3 bases from V and 5 bases from J, leaving 10 bases between. CDR1 and CDR2 (germline): MDHEN, SYDVKM. In DNA form, the CDR3 reads TGTGCCAGCAGTTTGACATCAACGTATGGCTACACCTTC. This sequence encodes CASSLTSTYGYTF.

This clonotype was counted a few times. The chain couples TRBV20-1 to TRBJ2-1; TRBD1 agrees at 9 bases. The germline V gene encodes CDR1 DFQATT and CDR2 SNEGSKA (reference sequence). V lost 0 bases to trimming and J lost 3 bases; unmatched junction nucleotides: 3. The CDR3 totals 15 residues. The CDR3 sequence is CSARETGGNYNEQFF. As DNA, the CDR3 is TGCAGTGCTAGAGAGACAGGGGGGAACTACAATGAGCAGTTCTTC.

The chain employs TRBV7-2 and TRBJ1-4; D is unclear. V lost 0 bases and J lost 8, with 13 bases in between. Germline V CDR1 and CDR2: SGHTA, FQGNSA. The CDR3 extends over 15 amino acids. CDR3 sequence (DNA): TGTGCCAGCAGCTTAGCGCTGGGGAGAGAGGAAAAACTGTTTTTT. This sequence encodes CASSLALGREEKLFF.

This clonotype was recorded a few times. The rearrangement uses TRBV4-2 and TRBJ1-2, with TRBD1 as a possible D gene (5 bases). The CDR3 length is 16 residues. Germline loops: CDR1 LGHNA, CDR2 YNFKEQ. The V end was cut by 4 bases, the J end by 4 bases, with 19 bases between. The CDR3 region has the DNA TGTGCCAGCAGCCCCGGGGGAGGGGACTCGAGCTATGGCTACACCTTC. Amino acid sequence: CASSPGGGDSSYGYTF.

This sequence joins TRBV6-6 and TRBJ1-1; D is undetermined. V was shortened by 4 bases and J by 5 bases, with 14 bases between the two germline ends. The CDR3 is made up of 14 amino acids. In germline, CDR1 is MNHNY, CDR2 SVGAGI (reference sequence). DNA for the CDR3: TGTGCCAGCAGTTTATGGTCCGAACTAACTGAAGCTTTCTTT. Translation: CASSLWSELTEAFF.

The chain links TRBV9 to TRBJ2-1, with 15 positions matching TRBD2. The V gene's germline CDR1 is SGDLS and CDR2 YYNGEE. This CDR3 is built from 17 residues. The V gene end was trimmed by 4 bases and the J gene end by 10 bases; junction bases not matched to a gene: 12. The DNA of the CDR3 is TGTGCCAGCAGCTGGACTAGCGGGGGGGCTAGGGATCGAGAGCAGTTCTTC. It yields the protein CASSWTSGGARDREQFF. The whole variable domain, remainder taken from reference TRBV9 and TRBJ2-1, is DSGVTQTPKHLITATGQRVTLRCSPRSGDLSVYWYQQSLDQGLQFLIQYYNGEERAKGNILERFSAQQFPDLHSELNLSSLELGDSALYFCASSWTSGGARDREQFFGPGTRLTVL.

This chain joins TRBV28 and TRBJ2-7; D perhaps matches TRBD1 (5 bases). The germline CDR1 and CDR2 sequences are MDHEN and SYDVKM. V gave up 7 bases and J gave up 5 bases, with 15 bases separating them. The CDR3 loop spans 13 amino acids. In DNA, the CDR3 is TGTGCCAGCATCAAACGACCAGGGAACGAGCAGTACTTC. Translating gives CASIKRPGNEQYF. The variable domain in full, with the rest retrieved from reference TRBV28 and TRBJ2-7, is DVKVTQSSRYLVKRTGEKVFLECVQDMDHENMFWYRQDPGLGLRLIYFSYDVKMKEKGDIPEGYSVSREKKERFSLILESASTNQTSMYLCASIKRPGNEQYFGPGTRLTVT.

The chain joins TRBV9 to TRBJ2-3; D might be TRBD2 (6 bases). The V end lost 0 bases, the J end lost 5 bases, and 10 bases lay between the germline ends. The CDR3 is 14 residues long. CDR1 SGDLS and CDR2 YYNGEE come from the germline V gene. CDR3 in amino acids: CASSVETREDTQYF. CDR3 DNA sequence: TGTGCCAGCAGCGTAGAGACTAGAGAAGATACGCAGTATTTT. The full variable domain, in which reference TRBV9 and TRBJ2-3 provide the parts outside the CDR3, is DSGVTQTPKHLITATGQRVTLRCSPRSGDLSVYWYQQSLDQGLQFLIQYYNGEERAKGNILERFSAQQFPDLHSELNLSSLELGDSALYFCASSVETREDTQYFGPGTRLTVL.

This clonotype has only a few counts. V usage is TRBV4-2 and J usage is TRBJ2-7, with a tentative D call TRBD1 (5 bases). The V and J ends lost 2 bases and 2 bases respectively, with 10 bases between them. Germline V gene sequence: CDR1 LGHNA, CDR2 YNFKEQ. This CDR3 comprises 14 residues. The CDR3 DNA reads as TGTGCCAGCAGCCAAAGACAGTGGCCCTACGAGCAGTACTTC. Translating it yields CASSQRQWPYEQYF.

The chain employs TRBV7-2 and TRBJ2-7; no clear D gene. The CDR3 spans 14 residues. Deletions cut 0 bases from V and 6 bases from J, with 12 bases between. The V gene's germline CDR1 is SGHTA and CDR2 FQGNSA. CDR3 loop: CASSLAHGFGEQYF. In nucleotides, the CDR3 is TGTGCCAGCAGCTTAGCGCACGGTTTTGGCGAGCAGTACTTC.

V usage is TRBV12-3 or TRBV12-4 and J usage is TRBJ2-3; 10 bases agree with TRBD2. After removal of 5 bases from V and 0 bases from J, the junction contained 5 bases not matched to a gene. The CDR3 runs to 16 residues. The DNA of the CDR3 is TGTGCCAGCAGTCGGACTAGCGGAAAGAGCACAGATACGCAGTATTTT. Translated, it gives CASSRTSGKSTDTQYF.

This clonotype was detected a few times. J is TRBJ2-1 and V is TRBV5-6; no definite D call. Deletions cut 2 bases from V and 6 bases from J, with 6 bases between. The CDR3 length is 12 residues. Germline-derived CDR1 and CDR2 are SGHDT and YYEEEE. The CDR3 DNA reads TGTGCCAGCAGCTTTATTTCCAATGAGCAGTTCTTC. The encoded protein is CASSFISNEQFF.

Concerning this clonotype itself: A much more abundant neighbour one base away suggests this may be a read error. The chain employs TRBV15 and TRBJ2-7; 12 bases align to TRBD1. J lost 6 bases, V lost 0 bases, and 9 bases had no gene match. Looked up from germline, CDR1 is LNHNV and CDR2 is YYDKDF (reference sequence). The CDR3 length is 17 residues. In nucleotides, the CDR3 is TGTGCCACCAGCAGAGAGAAAACCGGGACAGGGGGCTGCGAGCAGTACTTC. It yields the protein CATSREKTGTGGCEQYF.

The J gene is TRBJ2-5, the V gene TRBV20-1, with 9 bases identical to TRBD1. Gene TRBJ2-7 matches the end of the DNA better, so the J call may be wrong. The CDR3 length is 18 residues. The germline V gene has CDR1 DFQATT and CDR2 SNEGSKA (reference sequence). The CDR3: CSAKTSPGQGLRTLEQYF. CDR3 sequence (DNA): TGCAGTGCTAAGACCTCCCCGGGACAGGGTTTGCGGACCCTCGAGCAGTACTTC.

This rearrangement joins TRBV5-1 to TRBJ2-3, with a weak D call TRBD2 (7 bases). Trimming removed 4 bases at V and 4 bases at J, with 13 bases between. The germline CDR1 and CDR2 sequences are SGHRS and YFSETQ. The CDR3 runs to 14 residues. CDR3 in amino acids: CASSGGAPSDTQYF. The CDR3 DNA sequence: TGCGCCAGCAGCGGGGGGGCCCCTTCAGATACGCAGTATTTT.

This chain uses TRBV3-1 with TRBJ1-1; 7 nucleotides match TRBD1. Germline CDR1 and CDR2: LGHDT and YNNKEL (reference sequence). J lost 0 bases, V lost 4 bases, and 5 bases had no gene match. The CDR3 runs 15 residues. CDR3 protein: CASSRVGQMNTEAFF. Written as DNA, the CDR3 is TGTGCCAGCAGCCGGGTGGGACAGATGAACACTGAAGCTTTCTTT.

This clonotype has more than one count but fewer than ten. This chain connects TRBV11-3 to TRBJ2-3; 10 bases align to TRBD1. V dropped 6 bases and J dropped 2; count of bases not matched to a gene: 8. From germline, CDR1 is SGHNT and CDR2 YENEEA. The CDR3 contains 16 residues. The CDR3 nucleotides read TGTGCCAGCAGTTCCCGGGGACAGGGGAACACAGATACGCAGTATTTT. Protein: CASSSRGQGNTDTQYF.

This clonotype has only a few counts. The V call is TRBV6-5, the J call TRBJ1-6, with D hard to call. The V end was cut by 0 bases, the J end by 1 base, with 10 bases between. This CDR3 has 17 amino acids. Germline loops: CDR1 MNHEY, CDR2 SVGAGI. The CDR3 DNA follows: TGTGCCAGCAGTTACTCGATTGGGTTTTCCTATAATTCACCCCTCCACTTT. It is translated as CASSYSIGFSYNSPLHF.

V and J are TRBV7-2 and TRBJ2-3, with 8 positions matching TRBD2. V dropped 5 bases and J dropped 2; count of bases not matched to a gene: 6. CDR3 length: 15 amino acids. The germline V gene encodes CDR1 SGHTA and CDR2 FQGNSA. The CDR3 DNA is TGTGCCAGCAGCATTGAAGCGGGGGACACAGATACGCAGTATTTT. Its protein is CASSIEAGDTDTQYF. Supplemented by reference TRBV7-2 and TRBJ2-3, the full variable domain reads GAGVSQSPSNKVTEKGKDVELRCDPISGHTALYWYRQSLGQGLEFLIYFQGNSAPDKSGLPSDRFSAERTGGSVSTLTIQRTQQEDSAVYLCASSIEAGDTDTQYFGPGTRLTVL.

V is TRBV7-2 and J is TRBJ2-4; D is perhaps TRBD2 (5 bases). Trimming removed 5 bases at V and 3 bases at J, with 11 bases between. This CDR3 contains 14 residues. Germline V lookup: CDR1 SGHTA, CDR2 FQGNSA. The CDR3 DNA is TGTGCCAGCAGCCTTTTTAGCGACAAAAACATTCAGTACTTC. Translation gives CASSLFSDKNIQYF. The variable domain in full, with the rest retrieved from reference TRBV7-2 and TRBJ2-4, is GAGVSQSPSNKVTEKGKDVELRCDPISGHTALYWYRQSLGQGLEFLIYFQGNSAPDKSGLPSDRFSAERTGGSVSTLTIQRTQQEDSAVYLCASSLFSDKNIQYFGAGTRLSVL.

This chain links TRBV7-8 with TRBJ1-5; 8 nucleotides align to TRBD1. This CDR3 has 14 residues. Trimming cost V 5 bases and J 4 bases; bases outside gene matches: 4. CDR1 is SGHVS and CDR2 is FQNEAQ in the germline V gene. In nucleotides, the CDR3 is TGTGCCAGCAGCACAAACAGGGGGAATCAGCCCCAGCATTTT. Translating gives CASSTNRGNQPQHF.

J is TRBJ2-1 and V is TRBV12-3 or TRBV12-4; the match to TRBD1 covers 11 bases. There are 13 residues in the CDR3. The trim removed 9 bases at V and 7 bases at J, leaving 5 bases unmatched. The CDR3 sequence: CASYRDRGNEQFF. CDR3 nucleotide sequence: TGTGCCAGTTACCGGGACAGGGGGAATGAGCAGTTCTTC.